This TCR beta chain is drawn from a study of blood T cell repertoires in COVID-19. Whole-study context: PBMCs, B-cell-depleted T cells, or T cells provided the cDNA or gDNA that made up the material.

The repertoire was sequenced with immunoSEQ multiplex PCR; TCRdb's copy has only in-frame clones and lacks some. This repertoire shows 190,000 or so clones, roughly 89% found once; its top ten account for 9% to 12%. This CDR3 spans 18 amino acids. Germline trimming cut 8 bases from V and 4 bases from J; bases unmatched to any gene: 18. Germline assignment: CDR1 LNHDA and CDR2 SQIVND (reference sequence). This clonotype was sampled from a man younger than 30 with acute COVID-19. Sequencing used PBMCs or T cells enriched from blood (not recorded which). The rearrangement uses TRBV19 and TRBJ2-5; 11 bases fit TRBD1. The CDR3 loop is CASGGAPADRGRRETQYF. CDR3 DNA: TGTGCCAGTGGAGGGGCGCCGGCGGACAGGGGGCGTCGAGAGACCCAGTACTTC.